This TCR beta chain is drawn from a study of siplizumab effects on memory and regulatory T cells. Findings and limits, study-wide: Unstimulated subset assignment was obtained for only a minor fraction of alloreactive clones. Tregs proliferating in siplizumab cultures lacked confirmation of their suppressive function.

With 0 bases removed from V and 8 bases from J, the gap between germline ends came to 16 bases. Looked up from germline, CDR1 is KGHSH and CDR2 is LQKENI. This CDR3 has 15 residues. Method: immunoSEQ multiplex PCR; TCRdb's copy keeps in-frame clones and lacks some. The sample records approximately 82,000 clones, roughly 90% being singletons. Comments on this clone: The antigen is undetermined.

The sequence derives from a human donor in good health. The chain is built from TRBV18 and TRBJ1-2; D is uncertain. The sequencing sample was made of Tregs sorted from blood. The chain's CDR3 is CASSPPNGVLYGYTF. The CDR3 DNA sequence: TGTGCCAGCTCACCACCTAACGGCGTTTTGTACGGCTACACCTTC.